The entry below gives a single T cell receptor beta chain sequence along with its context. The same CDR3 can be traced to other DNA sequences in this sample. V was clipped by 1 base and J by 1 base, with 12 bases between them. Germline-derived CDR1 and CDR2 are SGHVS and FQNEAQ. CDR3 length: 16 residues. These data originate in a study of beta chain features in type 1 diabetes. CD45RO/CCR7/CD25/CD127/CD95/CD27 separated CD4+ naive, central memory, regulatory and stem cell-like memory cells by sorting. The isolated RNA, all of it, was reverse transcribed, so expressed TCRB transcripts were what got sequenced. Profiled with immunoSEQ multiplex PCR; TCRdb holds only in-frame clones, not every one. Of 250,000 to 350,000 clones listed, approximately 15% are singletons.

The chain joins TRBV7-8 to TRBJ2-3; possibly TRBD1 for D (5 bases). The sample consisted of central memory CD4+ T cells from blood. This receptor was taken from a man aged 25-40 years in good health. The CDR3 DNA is TGTGCCAGCAGCTTAGTAGCAGGGTCGGGCACAGATACGCAGTATTTT. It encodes CASSLVAGSGTDTQYF. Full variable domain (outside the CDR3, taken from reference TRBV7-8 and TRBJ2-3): GAGVSQSPRYKVAKRGQDVALRCDPISGHVSLFWYQQALGQGPEFLTYFQNEAQLDKSGLPSDRFFAERPEGSVSTLKIQRTQQEDSAVYLCASSLVAGSGTDTQYFGPGTRLTVL.